The 27 T cell receptor beta chains reported below all come from one sample, sequenced in a study of T cells after posttransplantation cyclophosphamide listed by TCRdb under 2016. The library came from the immunoSEQ multiplex PCR assay. In TCRdb, the immuneACCESS table is reduced to in-frame sequences with V and J assigned. These tables do not hold every clone; where another copy was compared, an unresolved V gene accounts for under half, and the others remain unexplained. The sample data list approximately 2,000 clones, and 65% to 85% of these were observed just once. The leading ten clones occupy approximately 12% of the sample. Input material: CD8+ T cells sorted from bone marrow. These receptors originate from a woman between 50 and 59 years old in good health and a related stem cell transplant donor.

The chain couples TRBV7-9 to TRBJ2-7; 8 nucleotides match TRBD2. The junction had 6 bases not matched to a gene; V was cut back by 4 bases and J by 1 base. The CDR3 sequence is 15 residues long. Germline V lookup: CDR1 SEHNR, CDR2 FQNEAQ (reference sequence). The CDR3 protein is CASSSPTSVSYEQYF. In nucleotides, the CDR3 is TGTGCCAGCAGCTCACCGACTAGCGTATCCTACGAGCAGTACTTC. The whole variable domain, filled in from reference TRBV7-9 and TRBJ2-7, reads DTGVSQNPRHKITKRGQNVTFRCDPISEHNRLYWYRQTLGQGPEFLTYFQNEAQLEKSRLLSDRFSAERPKGSFSTLEIQRTEQGDSAMYLCASSSPTSVSYEQYFGPGTRLTVT.

The chain couples TRBV18 to TRBJ1-2; D not certain. Trimming removed 6 bases at V and 2 bases at J, with 10 bases between. In germline, CDR1 is KGHSH, CDR2 LQKENI. CDR3 size: 13 residues. CDR3 sequence: CASSPDTNYGYTF. The CDR3 region has the DNA TGTGCCAGCTCGCCCGACACAAACTATGGCTACACCTTC.

The chain is built from TRBV27 and TRBJ2-7; 7 bases fit TRBD2. The CDR3 loop spans 13 amino acids. After removal of 6 bases from V and 5 bases from J, the junction contained 7 bases not matched to a gene. Germline V gene data show CDR1 as MNHEY and CDR2 as SMNVEV (reference sequence). CDR3 nucleotides: TGTGCCAGCAGCTGGACTAGAGGGCACGAGCAGTACTTC. Translation: CASSWTRGHEQYF.

The chain recombines TRBV15 with TRBJ2-3, with 9 bases matching TRBD1. Germline values: CDR1 LNHNV, CDR2 YYDKDF (reference sequence). The CDR3 runs to 13 residues. V lost 8 bases to trimming and J lost 0 bases; unmatched junction nucleotides: 0. CDR3 sequence reads: CATGTGSTDTQYF. The CDR3 nucleotides read TGTGCCACCGGGACAGGGAGCACAGATACGCAGTATTTT.

This chain joins TRBV4-2 and TRBJ1-2; 9 bases match TRBD1. The junction had 5 bases not matched to a gene; V was cut back by 3 bases and J by 6 bases. Germline V gives CDR1 LGHNA, CDR2 YNFKEQ. This CDR3 comprises 14 residues. As DNA, the CDR3 is TGTGCCAGCAGCCACACCGGGACAGGGAATGGCTACACCTTC. This gives the protein CASSHTGTGNGYTF.

The chain is built from TRBV6-5 and TRBJ2-7; TRBD1 is a possible D gene (5 bases). The V end lost 2 bases, the J end lost 3 bases, and 11 bases lay between the germline ends. Germline V gene data show CDR1 as MNHEY and CDR2 as SVGAGI. The CDR3 contains 14 residues. CDR3 region: CASSYGADIYEQYF. The CDR3 DNA sequence: TGTGCCAGCAGTTACGGGGCCGATATCTACGAGCAGTACTTC.

V usage is TRBV7-9 and J usage is TRBJ2-3; 7 bases match TRBD1. The CDR3 runs 16 residues. With 8 bases clipped from V and 0 bases from J, the junction kept 11 bases outside the gene matches. CDR1 and CDR2 from the germline V gene are SEHNR and FQNEAQ (reference sequence). The CDR3 DNA follows: TGTGCCAGCGAAACGACAGGGCTAGGTAGCACAGATACGCAGTATTTT. Its protein product is CASETTGLGSTDTQYF. The full variable domain, with the rest looked up from reference TRBV7-9 and TRBJ2-3, is DTGVSQNPRHKITKRGQNVTFRCDPISEHNRLYWYRQTLGQGPEFLTYFQNEAQLEKSRLLSDRFSAERPKGSFSTLEIQRTEQGDSAMYLCASETTGLGSTDTQYFGPGTRLTVL.

The chain carries TRBV6-5 and TRBJ1-1; unclear D gene. Germline V lookup: CDR1 MNHEY, CDR2 SVGAGI. The CDR3 extends over 13 amino acids. V dropped 4 bases and J dropped 1 base, with 7 bases sitting between them. CDR3 residues: CASSLSRNTEAFF. CDR3 DNA: TGTGCCAGCAGTTTATCCAGGAACACTGAAGCTTTCTTT.

The gene calls are TRBV30 and TRBJ1-4; D possibly corresponds to TRBD1 (5 bases). The CDR3 sequence is 13 residues long. In germline, CDR1 is GTSNPN, CDR2 SVGIG (reference sequence). V dropped 4 bases and J dropped 6 bases, with 12 bases sitting between them. CDR3 in amino acids: CAWISVRDEKLFF. CDR3 in DNA: TGTGCCTGGATTTCGGTCAGGGATGAAAAACTGTTTTTT.

V gene TRBV6-9 combines with J gene TRBJ1-2, with 10 bases fitting TRBD1. The CDR3 runs 14 residues. Germline-derived CDR1 and CDR2 are MNHGY and SVAAGI. V lost 4 bases, J lost 4 bases, and 3 bases stayed unmatched. This chain's CDR3 is CASSSGQGIYGYTF. CDR3 bases: TGTGCCAGCAGTTCGGGACAGGGGATCTATGGCTACACCTTC.

This clone has only one observation. V gene TRBV5-1 combines with J gene TRBJ1-5; 9 bases align to TRBD1. Germline V lookup: CDR1 SGHRS, CDR2 YFSETQ. V lost 7 bases to trimming and J lost 0 bases; unmatched junction nucleotides: 5. The CDR3 runs to 15 residues. CDR3 bases: TGCGCCAGCCCCCGGGACAGGGATAGCAATCAGCCCCAGCATTTT. Its protein is CASPRDRDSNQPQHF.

The chain links TRBV16 to TRBJ2-1; D not resolved. Trimming cost V 3 bases and J 6 bases, with 6 bases left between them. The CDR3 contains 12 residues. Germline V gives CDR1 KGHSY, CDR2 FQNENV. In nucleotides, the CDR3 is TGTGCCAGCAGCCACAGTCCCAATGAGCAGTTCTTC. It yields the protein CASSHSPNEQFF.

This clone was detected a few times. DNA of the CDR3: TGTGCCAGTAGTATGGTCCAGGGCCCCTACAATGAGCAGTTCTTC. As protein: CASSMVQGPYNEQFF. The genes are TRBV19 and TRBJ2-1, with D possibly being TRBD1 (5 bases). This CDR3 comprises 15 residues. Looked up from germline, CDR1 is LNHDA and CDR2 is SQIVND (reference sequence). Deletions cut 3 bases from V and 2 bases from J, with 11 bases between.

The chain couples TRBV28 to TRBJ2-7, with 11 nucleotides matching TRBD1. The V gene end was trimmed by 6 bases and the J gene end by 0 bases; junction bases not matched to a gene: 4. The CDR3 spans 15 residues. Per the germline V gene, CDR1 is MDHEN and CDR2 is SYDVKM. DNA of the CDR3: TGTGCCAGCAGCCACGGACAGGGGGCCTCCTACGAGCAGTACTTC. Amino acids: CASSHGQGASYEQYF.

This clone is large by share. In the same sample, other DNA sequences code for this CDR3. This chain joins TRBV28 and TRBJ1-3, with TRBD1 matching over 7 bases. Per germline, CDR1 MDHEN and CDR2 SYDVKM. V shed 5 bases and J 1 base; nucleotides not matched to a gene: 5. The CDR3 consists of 15 residues. The CDR3 DNA reads as TGTGCCAGCAGTCCGCTGACAGGGTCTGGAAACACCATATATTTT. Residues: CASSPLTGSGNTIYF.

The CDR3 region has the DNA TGTGCCAGCAGCTTAGCGTGGAGTTCACCCCTCCACTTT. It encodes CASSLAWSSPLHF. The chain is built from TRBV7-9 and TRBJ1-6; no definite D call. Germline CDR1 SEHNR, CDR2 FQNEAQ (reference sequence). V lost 0 bases to trimming and J lost 9 bases, with 6 bases between them. The CDR3 loop spans 13 amino acids.

The chain couples TRBV27 to TRBJ2-7, with TRBD2 as a possible D gene (6 bases). The CDR3 is 14 residues long. Germline assignment: CDR1 MNHEY and CDR2 SMNVEV (reference sequence). V dropped 7 bases and J dropped 2 bases, with 15 bases sitting between them. CDR3 region: CASTPRRGPYEQYF. CDR3 in DNA: TGTGCCAGCACCCCACGGAGGGGACCCTACGAGCAGTACTTC.

This clone appeared once. The junction departs from germline at one end; a sequencing error may be responsible. Distinct nucleotide sequences in the sample also encode this CDR3. As DNA, the CDR3 is TGTGCCAGCAGGCCGACAGGGGGCATTGATTCCCCCCTCCACTTT. Its protein product is CASRPTGGIDSPLHF. V and J are TRBV7-9 and TRBJ1-6, with 10 bases matching TRBD1. This CDR3 is 15 amino acids long. Germline V gene lookup returns CDR1 SEHNR and CDR2 FQNEAQ (reference sequence). Full variable domain (outside the CDR3, taken from reference TRBV7-9 and TRBJ1-6): DTGVSQNPRHKITKRGQNVTFRCDPISEHNRLYWYRQTLGQGPEFLTYFQNEAQLEKSRLLSDRFSAERPKGSFSTLEIQRTEQGDSAMYLCASRPTGGIDSPLHFGNGTRLTVT.

This rearrangement joins TRBV7-1 to TRBJ1-2; D remains unclear. TRBV7-1 is placed among ORFs of uncertain function. This CDR3 is built from 17 residues. V lost 9 bases and J 4 bases, leaving 27 bases between the germline ends. The CDR3 nucleotides are TGTGCCAGGAAGAGGGCGGCATACGAGGGAAAGACCTATGGCTACACCTTC. It yields the protein CARKRAAYEGKTYGYTF.

The chain couples TRBV2 to TRBJ2-1; D not resolved. V shed 2 bases and J shed 5 bases, with 7 bases lying between them. This CDR3 has 13 amino acids. Germline loops: CDR1 SNHLY, CDR2 FYNNEI. As DNA, the CDR3 is TGTGCCAGCAGTGAAATCTCGGACAATGAGCAGTTCTTC. It yields the protein CASSEISDNEQFF.

This chain connects TRBV2 to TRBJ2-7, with 9 bases lining up with TRBD1. J was trimmed by 5 bases and V by 9 bases; bases with no gene match: 8. Germline CDR1 is SNHLY and CDR2 is FYNNEI. CDR3 length equals 13 residues. DNA of the CDR3: TGTGCCAGAAGGACAGGGGCATCCAACGAGCAGTACTTC. This translates into CARRTGASNEQYF.

The chain links TRBV13 to TRBJ2-3, with D perhaps matching TRBD1 (5 bases). Germline V CDR1 and CDR2: PRHDT, FYEKMQ (reference sequence). The V end lost 5 bases, the J end lost 4 bases, and 13 bases lay between the germline ends. This CDR3 has 14 residues. In DNA form, the CDR3 reads TGTGCCAGCAGCCCCAAAGGGGTGGCAGATACGCAGTATTTT. Translating gives CASSPKGVADTQYF.

The chain uses TRBV5-1 and TRBJ2-2; D unresolved. The V and J ends lost 2 bases and 5 bases respectively, with 13 bases between them. The CDR3 runs to 15 residues. CDR1 and CDR2 from the germline V gene are SGHRS and YFSETQ. CDR3 nucleotide sequence: TGCGCCAGCAGCTTCGCAGAACCGATAACCGGGGAGCTGTTTTTT. Its translation: CASSFAEPITGELFF.

The chain combines TRBV7-9 with TRBJ1-1; D is uncertain. CDR3 length: 15 amino acids. V was pared by 5 bases and J by 1 base, with 14 bases between. Germline V CDR1 and CDR2: SEHNR, FQNEAQ (reference sequence). CDR3 bases: TGTGCCAGCAGCCCCTCGACGGGAACGAACACTGAAGCTTTCTTT. This encodes CASSPSTGTNTEAFF.

This chain links TRBV5-1 with TRBJ2-1; 9 nucleotides match TRBD1. The CDR3 has 14 residues. Germline assignment: CDR1 SGHRS and CDR2 YFSETQ. The V segment lost 4 bases and the J segment 7 bases; nucleotides outside the gene matches: 6. The chain's CDR3 is CASSTGTGLNEQFF. The CDR3 nucleotides read TGCGCCAGCAGCACCGGGACAGGGCTAAATGAGCAGTTCTTC.

This clone is large. The chain is built from TRBV10-2 and TRBJ1-2; the match to TRBD1 covers 8 bases. The V segment lost 4 bases and the J segment 8 bases; nucleotides outside the gene matches: 6. This CDR3 has 13 residues. CDR1 WSHSY and CDR2 SAAADI come from the germline V gene. Here the CDR3 reads CASSAQTGDGYTF. The CDR3 coding sequence is TGCGCCAGCAGTGCGCAGACAGGGGACGGCTACACCTTC.

For this clone: The same CDR3 can be traced to other DNA sequences in this sample. The chain links TRBV10-3 to TRBJ2-7; D may be TRBD1 (6 bases). The V gene lost 6 bases and the J gene lost 6 bases, with 9 bases spanning the gap. The CDR3 is 11 residues long. From germline, CDR1 is ENHRY and CDR2 SYGVKD. The CDR3: CAIRTGSEQYF. CDR3 in DNA: TGTGCCATCAGGACAGGTTCCGAGCAGTACTTC.